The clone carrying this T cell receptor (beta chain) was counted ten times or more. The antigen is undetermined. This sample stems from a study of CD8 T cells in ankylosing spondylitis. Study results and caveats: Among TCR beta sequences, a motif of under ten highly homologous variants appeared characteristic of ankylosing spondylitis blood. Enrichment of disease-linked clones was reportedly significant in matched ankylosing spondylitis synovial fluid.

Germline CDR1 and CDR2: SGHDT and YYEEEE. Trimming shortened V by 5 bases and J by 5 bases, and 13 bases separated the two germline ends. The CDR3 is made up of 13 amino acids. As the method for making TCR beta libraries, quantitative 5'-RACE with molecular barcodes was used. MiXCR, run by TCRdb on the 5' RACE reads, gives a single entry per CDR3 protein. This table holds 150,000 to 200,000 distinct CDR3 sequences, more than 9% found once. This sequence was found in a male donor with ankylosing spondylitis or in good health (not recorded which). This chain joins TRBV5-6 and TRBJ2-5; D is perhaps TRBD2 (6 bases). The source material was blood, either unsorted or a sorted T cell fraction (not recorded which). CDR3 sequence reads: CASSLTSAETQYF. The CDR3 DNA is TGTGCCAGCAGTTTGACTAGTGCGGAGACCCAGTACTTC.